The clone carrying this T cell receptor (beta chain) has just a few counts. Its antigen is unknown. These data belong to a study of cytomegalovirus exposure and HLA in healthy donors. Overall study: Earlier work reported approximately 110 million unique TCR beta sequences from about 190 million T cells. Study-level results: Segments of the TCR beta V type were, in most cases, productive about 87% or about 30% of the time in an earlier analysis. For cytomegalovirus status, the classifier reportedly gave diagnoses with high specificity and sensitivity.

In the PCR, 60 Vbeta and 13 Jbeta primers were used. The protocol was immunoSEQ multiplex PCR, while the TCRdb copy is restricted to in-frame clones and leaves out a portion. The sample has about 120,000 clones; around 72% are singletons. Germline V gives CDR1 SEHNR, CDR2 FQNEAQ (reference sequence). CDR3 length equals 12 residues. Trimming took off 5 bases at V and 8 bases at J, with 12 bases between the two ends. The sequenced material came from PBMCs. This chain links TRBV7-9 with TRBJ1-2; no reliable D call. This receptor was identified in a man in his thirties or forties in good health and CMV-seronegative. The CDR3 loop is CASSVGSGGYTF. The CDR3 nucleotides are TGTGCCAGCAGCGTAGGATCTGGCGGCTACACCTTC.